This is a list of T cell receptor beta chains from one sample in a study of blood T cell repertoires in COVID-19. Some clones are missing from TCRdb's copy, which holds only in-frame ones; the method was immunoSEQ multiplex PCR. The repertoire holds under 200,000 clones, about 74% seen once, with approximately 8% in the top ten. The sample consisted of peripheral blood. The source is a man between 60 and 75 years old with acute or convalescent COVID-19. The CDR3 runs from the conserved cysteine through the conserved F or W.

j_call v_call cdr3_aa
TRBJ2-5 TRBV4-3 CASSRLAGGEETQYF
TRBJ2-7 TRBV7-2 CASSRTSGGASYEQYF
TRBJ2-7 TRBV5-6 CASSADFDYEQYF
TRBJ1-6 TRBV6-5 CASSYGTGVQSPLHF
TRBJ1-1 TRBV5-4 CASSLRYGEAFF
TRBJ1-3 TRBV6-1 CASSEWGGDNTIYF
TRBJ2-1 TRBV3-1/TRBV3-2 CASSQGFQAGGLVEQFF
TRBJ2-1 TRBV27 CASSLIGTGLRNEQFF
TRBJ1-2 TRBV7-9 CASSLPRDRVSGYTF
TRBJ1-1 TRBV9 CASSPSGVNTEAFF
TRBJ2-3 TRBV11-2 CASSLGTGTDTQYF
TRBJ1-3 TRBV12-3/TRBV12-4 CASSLPANGIYF
TRBJ1-1 TRBV25-1 CASSRQDTFGEAFF
TRBJ2-7 TRBV5-5 CASSSLLAYEQYF
TRBJ2-3 TRBV7-2 CASSFGVAGGEDTQYF
TRBJ2-7 TRBV27 CASSPGTGEYEQYF
TRBJ1-4 TRBV19 CASSRWGTEAEKLFF
TRBJ2-7 TRBV10-3 CATRPSGTGDREQYF
TRBJ2-5 TRBV7-3 CASSFGGRETQYF
TRBJ1-1 TRBV18 CASSPGKQGASEAFF
TRBJ2-3 TRBV9 CASSVSKSTDTQYF
TRBJ2-7 TRBV19 CASSGPGTGGDEQYF
TRBJ1-6 TRBV29-1 CSVVPGAYSPLHF
TRBJ2-7 TRBV7-8 CASSLGTTTYEQYF
TRBJ2-5 TRBV7-2 CASQQGSGETQYF
TRBJ1-1 TRBV4-1 CASSQGTAGPRAFF
TRBJ2-5 TRBV5-8 CASSLLTGAGETQYF
TRBJ1-2 TRBV4-1 CASSQDPGQGGVLGYGYTF
TRBJ1-1 TRBV19 CAVKQGANTEAFF
TRBJ2-5 TRBV10-2 CASSESSRGSQYF
TRBJ2-1 TRBV5-1 CASSPTGGEQFF
TRBJ1-5 TRBV27 CASSPRQGGQPQHF
TRBJ2-5 TRBV18 CASSPVGGTGRQETQYF
TRBJ1-2 TRBV5-1 CASSLSDGGINYGYTF
TRBJ2-7 TRBV10-3 CAISEQAYEQYF
TRBJ2-1 TRBV5-5 CASSLDRRSSGYNEQFF
TRBJ1-5 TRBV19 CASRGSSGSQPQHF
TRBJ1-1 TRBV5-8 CASSSGHSFMNTEAFF
TRBJ1-2 TRBV7-2 CASSLARDYGYTF
TRBJ1-2 TRBV11-2 CASSLGDRGPNYGYTF